Below, one T cell receptor beta chain is given with its context. Its antigen is not identified. This sample is part of a study of T cell repertoires in cytomegalovirus infection. Across the study: Public TCR beta signatures marked donors with CMV infection and the matching HLA.

Broader study findings: Identification of carriers of CMV plus the relevant HLA was achieved through cumulative public TCR beta family frequency. Dominant in the ex vivo response were TCR beta clonotypes restricted by HLA-C and specific for CMV.

TCRdb analysed the reads with MiXCR anew, one entry per CDR3 protein. Seen here are some 680,000 distinct CDR3 sequences, less than 40% observed once, and the top ten hold under 3.5%. The V gene lost 4 bases and the J gene lost 1 base, with 11 bases spanning the gap. The CDR3 is 15 amino acids. Germline-derived CDR1 and CDR2 are ENHRY and SYGVKD. Sample: PBMCs. The chain combines TRBV10-3 with TRBJ1-3; D not certain. The sequence derives from a human donor in good health (CMV status not recorded). Some clones in this sample may be carry-over from other donors' samples. CDR3 loop: CAISARTVSGNTIYF. DNA for the CDR3: TGTGCCATCAGTGCCAGGACGGTTTCTGGAAACACCATATATTTT.